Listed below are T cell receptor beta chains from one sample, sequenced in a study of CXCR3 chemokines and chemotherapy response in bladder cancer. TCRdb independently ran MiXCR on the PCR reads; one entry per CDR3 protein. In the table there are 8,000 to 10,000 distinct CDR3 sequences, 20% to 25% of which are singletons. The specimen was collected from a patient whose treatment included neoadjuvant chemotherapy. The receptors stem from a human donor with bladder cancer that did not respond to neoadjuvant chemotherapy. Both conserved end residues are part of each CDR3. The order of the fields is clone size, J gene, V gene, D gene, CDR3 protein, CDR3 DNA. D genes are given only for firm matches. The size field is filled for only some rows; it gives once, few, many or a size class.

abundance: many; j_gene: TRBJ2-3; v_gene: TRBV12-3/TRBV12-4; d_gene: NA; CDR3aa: CASSLALGTDTQYF; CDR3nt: TGTGCCAGCAGTTTAGCGCTAGGCACAGATACGCAGTATTTT
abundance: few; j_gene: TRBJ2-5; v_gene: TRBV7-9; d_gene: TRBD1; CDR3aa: CASSRKQGAKETQYF; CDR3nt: TGTGCCAGCAGCAGAAAGCAGGGGGCAAAAGAGACCCAGTACTTC
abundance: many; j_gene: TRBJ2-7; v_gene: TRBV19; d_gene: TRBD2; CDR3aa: CASSGLAGGPEQYF; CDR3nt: TGTGCCAGTAGCGGACTAGCGGGGGGGCCCGAGCAGTACTTC
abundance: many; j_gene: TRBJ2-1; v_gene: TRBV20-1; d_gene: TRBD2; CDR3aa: CSANIRGLAGNNEQFF; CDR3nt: TGCAGTGCCAATATCCGTGGACTAGCGGGGAACAATGAGCAGTTCTTC
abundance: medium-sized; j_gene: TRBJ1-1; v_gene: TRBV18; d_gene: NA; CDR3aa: CASSPLTFTEAFF; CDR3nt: TGTGCCAGCTCACCTCTGACGTTCACTGAAGCTTTCTTT
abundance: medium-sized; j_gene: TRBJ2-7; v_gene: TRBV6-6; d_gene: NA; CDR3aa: CASSTMDIGEQYF; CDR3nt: TGTGCCAGCAGTACGATGGACATCGGCGAGCAGTACTTC
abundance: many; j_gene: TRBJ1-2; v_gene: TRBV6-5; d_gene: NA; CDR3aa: CASTRGGGHYGYTF; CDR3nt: TGTGCCAGCACTCGGGGGGGGGGGCATTATGGCTACACCTTC
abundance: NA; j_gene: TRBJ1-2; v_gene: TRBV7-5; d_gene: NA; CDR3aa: CISVPAAPSGGGGYTF; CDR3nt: NA
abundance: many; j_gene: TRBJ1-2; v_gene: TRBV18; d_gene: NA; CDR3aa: CASSPPIVKGYGYTF; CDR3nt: TGTGCCAGCTCACCACCGATAGTAAAGGGTTATGGCTACACCTTC
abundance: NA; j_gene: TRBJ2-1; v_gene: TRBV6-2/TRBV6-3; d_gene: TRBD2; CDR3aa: CASTHPGSGGSYNEQFF; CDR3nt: TGTGCCAGCACCCACCCCGGTAGCGGGGGCTCCTACAATGAGCAGTTCTTC
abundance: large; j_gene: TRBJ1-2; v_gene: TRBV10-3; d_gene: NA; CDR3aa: CAIREGEGFPNYGYTF; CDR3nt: TGTGCCATCAGGGAAGGGGAGGGATTCCCTAACTATGGCTACACCTTC
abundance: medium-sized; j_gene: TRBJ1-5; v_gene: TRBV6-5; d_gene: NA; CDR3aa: CASSYEGNQPQHF; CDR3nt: TGTGCCAGCAGTTACGAGGGCAATCAGCCCCAGCATTTT
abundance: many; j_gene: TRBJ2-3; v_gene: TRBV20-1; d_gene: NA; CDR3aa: CSASLDTDTQYF; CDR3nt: TGCAGTGCTAGCCTAGACACAGATACGCAGTATTTT
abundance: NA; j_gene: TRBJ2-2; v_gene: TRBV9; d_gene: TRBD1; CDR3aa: CASSARQGGNTGELFF; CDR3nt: TGTGCCAGCAGCGCGAGACAGGGGGGGAACACCGGGGAGCTGTTTTTT